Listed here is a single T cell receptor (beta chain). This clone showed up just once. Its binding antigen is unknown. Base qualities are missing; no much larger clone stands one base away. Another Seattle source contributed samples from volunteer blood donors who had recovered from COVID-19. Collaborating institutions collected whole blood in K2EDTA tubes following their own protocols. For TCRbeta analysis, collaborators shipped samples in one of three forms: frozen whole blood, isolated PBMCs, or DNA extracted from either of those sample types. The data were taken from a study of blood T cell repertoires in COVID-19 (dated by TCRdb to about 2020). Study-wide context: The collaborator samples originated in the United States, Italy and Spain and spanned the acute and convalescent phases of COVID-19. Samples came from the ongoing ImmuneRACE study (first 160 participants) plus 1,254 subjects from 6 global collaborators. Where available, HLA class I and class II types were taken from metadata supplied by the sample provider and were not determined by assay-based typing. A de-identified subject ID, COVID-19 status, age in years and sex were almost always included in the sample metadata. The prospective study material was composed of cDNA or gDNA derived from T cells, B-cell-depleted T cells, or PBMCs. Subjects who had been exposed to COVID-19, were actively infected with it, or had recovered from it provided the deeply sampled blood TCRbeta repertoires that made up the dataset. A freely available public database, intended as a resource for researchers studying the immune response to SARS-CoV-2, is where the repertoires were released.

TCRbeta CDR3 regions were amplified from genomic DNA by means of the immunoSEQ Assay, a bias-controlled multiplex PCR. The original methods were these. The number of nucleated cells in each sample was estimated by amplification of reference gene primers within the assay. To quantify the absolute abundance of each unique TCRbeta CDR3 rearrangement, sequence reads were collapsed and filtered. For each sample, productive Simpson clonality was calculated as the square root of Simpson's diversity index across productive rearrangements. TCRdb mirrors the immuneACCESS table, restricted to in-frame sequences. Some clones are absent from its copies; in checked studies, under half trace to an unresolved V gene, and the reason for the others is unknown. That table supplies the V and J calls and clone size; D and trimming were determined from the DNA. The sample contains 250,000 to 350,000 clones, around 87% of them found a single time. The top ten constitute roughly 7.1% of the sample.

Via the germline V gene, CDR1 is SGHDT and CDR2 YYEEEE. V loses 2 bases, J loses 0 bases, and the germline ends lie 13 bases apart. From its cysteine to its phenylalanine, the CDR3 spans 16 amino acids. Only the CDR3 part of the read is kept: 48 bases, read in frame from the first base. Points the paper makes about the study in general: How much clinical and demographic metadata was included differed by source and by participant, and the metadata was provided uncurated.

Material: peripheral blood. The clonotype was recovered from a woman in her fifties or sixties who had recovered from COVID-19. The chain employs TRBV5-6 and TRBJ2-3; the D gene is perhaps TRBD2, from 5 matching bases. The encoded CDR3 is CASSLFIDYSTDTQYF. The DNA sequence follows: TGTGCCAGCAGCTTATTTATTGACTATAGCACAGATACGCAGTATTTT. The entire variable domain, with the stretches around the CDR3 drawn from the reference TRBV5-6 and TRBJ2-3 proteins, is DAGVTQSPTHLIKTRGQQVTLRCSPKSGHDTVSWYQQALGQGPQFIFQYYEEEERQRGNFPDRFSGHQFPNYSSELNVNALLLGDSALYLCASSLFIDYSTDTQYFGPGTRLTVL.